This record looks at one T cell receptor beta chain sequence and its context. The data derive from a study of blood T cell repertoires in COVID-19. Study in general: The origin of the acute and convalescent COVID-19 samples was the United States, Italy and Spain. In each case, the material was cDNA or gDNA derived from T cells, B-cell-depleted T cells, or PBMCs.

Under the authors' procedure: It was from reference gene primer amplification that nucleated cell counts were estimated. The method was immunoSEQ multiplex PCR; TCRdb's version includes in-frame clones alone and lacks a portion of them. Clone size and V and J calls were adopted from that table, with D and trimming inferred from the DNA. This table has approximately 85,000 clones, 90% appearing once. The CDR3 totals 15 residues. Germline trimming cut 5 bases from V and 4 bases from J; bases unmatched to any gene: 11. The germline gives CDR1 SQVTM, CDR2 ANQGSEA. The sequence was obtained from a woman in her forties or fifties in a cohort sampled during active COVID-19. The sample consisted of peripheral blood. The gene calls are TRBV29-1 and TRBJ1-1; TRBD1 matches 9 bases. CDR3 region: CSVLPWTGAATEAFF. DNA of the CDR3: TGCAGCGTTCTTCCTTGGACAGGGGCTGCCACTGAAGCTTTCTTT.